This is a list of T cell receptor beta chains from one sample in a study of T cells in Graves' hyperthyroidism and ophthalmopathy. TCRdb re-called the multiplex PCR reads through MiXCR, storing one row per CDR3 protein. Here the sample spans 340,000 or so distinct CDR3 sequences, around 20% being singletons. The sample consisted of blood. The receptor source for this set is a woman aged 45-59 years with Graves' hyperthyroidism. Each CDR3 is given with its conserved first and last residue. The order of the fields is V gene, D gene, clone size, J gene, CDR3 length, CDR3 DNA, CDR3 protein. The D gene is left open where the match is weak. Clone sizes are given selectively: once, few, many, or a class where the clone is expanded.

>TRBV20-1|-|many|TRBJ1-1|13
TGCAGTGCTAGAGGACAGTTGGGTACTGAAGCTTTCTTT
CSARGQLGTEAFF
>TRBV4-1|TRBD2|few|TRBJ2-3|16
TGCGCCAGCAGGGGGGGCGCTAGCGGGGTCACAGATACGCAGTATTTT
CASRGGASGVTDTQYF
>TRBV2|-|-|TRBJ2-3|16
TGTGCCAGCAGTTTAAGCAGGGGGGTCCGCTTTAATACGCAGTATTTT
CASSLSRGVRFNTQYF
>TRBV11-2|-|many|TRBJ1-4|15
TGTGCCAGCAGCTTAAGGAGGGTGGGGAATGAAAAACTGTTTTTT
CASSLRRVGNEKLFF
>TRBV28|TRBD1|-|TRBJ2-7|17
TGTGCCAGCAGTTTAGTCTTCCCGGGACAGGCCTCCTACGAGCAGTACTTC
CASSLVFPGQASYEQYF
>TRBV12-3/TRBV12-4|-|many|TRBJ2-3|15
TGTGCCAGCAGTTTAGCGACTCCGGAGGCAGATACGCAGTATTTT
CASSLATPEADTQYF
>TRBV5-1|-|many|TRBJ2-7|13
TGCGCCAGCAGCCAGGCCAGCTCCTACGAGCAGTACTTC
CASSQASSYEQYF
>TRBV28|-|many|TRBJ2-1|13
TGTGCCAGCAGTTTGGGGCTAAACAATGAGCAGTTCTTC
CASSLGLNNEQFF
>TRBV2|-|-|TRBJ2-7|13
TGTGCCAGCAGTGATGAAGACAGTTACGAGCAGTACTTC
CASSDEDSYEQYF
>TRBV6-1|TRBD2|many|TRBJ2-7|16
TGTGCCAGCAGTGGAACTAGCGGGAGGGCCAAGTACGAGCAGTACTTC
CASSGTSGRAKYEQYF
>TRBV6-1|-|many|TRBJ2-1|16
TGTGCCAGCAGTGATGTCGACAGGTCCTTCTACAATGAGCAGTTCTTC
CASSDVDRSFYNEQFF
>TRBV3-1|TRBD1|-|TRBJ2-2|17
TGTGCCAGCAGCCAAGATCTCGGGACAGCGAACACCGGGGAGCTGTTTTTT
CASSQDLGTANTGELFF
>TRBV7-9|-|-|TRBJ1-3|16
TGTGCCAGCAGCTTAGCAGGACGGGGTCCTGGAAACACCATATATTTT
CASSLAGRGPGNTIYF
>TRBV19|-|-|TRBJ1-3|14
TGTGCCAGTACCCCGACAGGATCTGGAAACACCATATATTTT
CASTPTGSGNTIYF
>TRBV12-3/TRBV12-4|TRBD1|many|TRBJ1-5|17
TGTGCCAGCAGCCGTGGACAGGGGATTTCGAGCAATCAGCCCCAGCATTTT
CASSRGQGISSNQPQHF
>TRBV5-1|-|many|TRBJ2-1|14
TGCGCCAGCAGCTTGAATCAGGGGACGAATGAGCAGTTCTTC
CASSLNQGTNEQFF
>TRBV18|-|many|TRBJ1-2|14
TGTGCCAGCTCACCAGAGGCAGGGAACTATGGCTACACCTTC
CASSPEAGNYGYTF
>TRBV10-3|TRBD1|-|TRBJ1-1|15
TGTGCCATCAGGGCCGGGACAGGGGGGAACACTGAAGCTTTCTTT
CAIRAGTGGNTEAFF
>TRBV12-3/TRBV12-4|TRBD1|many|TRBJ1-1|15
TGTGCCAGCAGTTTAGGGACAGGGGATGGCACTGAAGCTTTCTTT
CASSLGTGDGTEAFF
>TRBV7-9|TRBD1|-|TRBJ1-1|13
TGTGCCAGCAGCCCCGGGACAGTCTATGAAGCTTTCTTT
CASSPGTVYEAFF
>TRBV3-1|-|-|TRBJ2-1|14
TGTGCCAGCAGCCCTAGACTCGGGCGGGATCAGCAGTTCTTC
CASSPRLGRDQQFF
>TRBV28|TRBD2|many|TRBJ2-3|14
TGTGCCAGCAGTCAAGCGGGAAGCACAAATACGCAGTATTTT
CASSQAGSTNTQYF
>TRBV5-6|-|-|TRBJ1-2|12
TGTGCCAGCAGCTTGGACAGCTATGGCTACACCTTC
CASSLDSYGYTF
>TRBV2|-|many|TRBJ1-2|14
TGTGCCAGCAGTGAATGGGGGGGCGTCTATGGCTACACCTTC
CASSEWGGVYGYTF
>TRBV2|-|-|TRBJ1-6|14
TGTGCCAGCAGTGAAGTAAACTCGGGCCTACCCCTCCACTTT
CASSEVNSGLPLHF
>TRBV2|TRBD1|many|TRBJ1-2|14
TGTGCCAGCAGTCCGGACAGGGTTGGGTATGGCTACACCTTC
CASSPDRVGYGYTF
>TRBV5-5|TRBD1|many|TRBJ2-3|16
TGTGCCAGCAGCTTGGGGGCAAACAGGGGAAGTGATACGCAGTATTTT
CASSLGANRGSDTQYF
>TRBV20-1|TRBD1|many|TRBJ1-1|16
TGCAGTGCCCAGAGTACCCAAACAGGGGCGAACACTGAAGCTTTCTTT
CSAQSTQTGANTEAFF
>TRBV28|-|few|TRBJ1-2|14
TGTGCCAGCAGTTTAATCGGTAGTTCCGGAGGCTACACCTTC
CASSLIGSSGGYTF
>TRBV13|TRBD1|-|TRBJ2-4|17
TGTGCCAGCAGTCCTCGGACAGGGGGCTCATCCAAAAACATTCAGTACTTC
CASSPRTGGSSKNIQYF
>TRBV28|-|many|TRBJ1-5|17
TGTGCCAGCAGTTTATCCCGATTAAAAGTTAGCAATCAGCCCCAGCATTTT
CASSLSRLKVSNQPQHF
>TRBV27|TRBD1|-|TRBJ2-3|16
TGTGCCAGCAGGAAAGGACAGGGGGTAATAACAGATACGCAGTATTTT
CASRKGQGVITDTQYF
>TRBV11-2|-|once|TRBJ1-1|17
TGTGCCAGCAGCTTACAGGTTGTAGGACTTGCCACGGGGGAAGCTTTCTTT
CASSLQVVGLATGEAFF
>TRBV5-1|-|many|TRBJ2-1|15
TGCGCCAGCAGCTTGGGGCGGGTTGCCTACAATGAGCAGTTCTTC
CASSLGRVAYNEQFF